This passage covers 13 T cell receptor beta chains from one sample sequenced in a study of cytomegalovirus exposure and HLA in healthy donors. The PCR made use of 60 Vbeta and 13 Jbeta primers. Clones were sequenced by immunoSEQ multiplex PCR, and TCRdb holds only the in-frame ones, with some missing. The table records some 180,000 clones, roughly 74% of them present only once. The sequencing sample was made of PBMCs. The receptors were gathered from a female donor in good health and CMV-seronegative.

This rearrangement joins TRBV29-1 to TRBJ2-7; 8 nucleotides align to TRBD1. J was trimmed by 2 bases and V by 5 bases; bases with no gene match: 20. Germline lookup yields CDR1 SQVTM and CDR2 ANQGSEA. The length of the CDR3 is 18 residues. CDR3 sequence: CSVPYLGGDRGLTYEQYF. The CDR3 bases are TGCAGCGTTCCTTACCTGGGGGGTGACAGGGGTCTGACCTACGAGCAGTACTTC.

The CDR3 DNA is TGTGCCAGCAGTGAACTCGGGGTCAGCACAGATACGCAGTATTTT. Protein: CASSELGVSTDTQYF. The chain joins TRBV6-4 to TRBJ2-3; tentatively, D is TRBD2 (5 bases). The CDR3 has 15 amino acids. From germline, CDR1 is MRHNA and CDR2 SNTAGT. Trimming cost V 3 bases and J 0 bases, with 10 bases left between them.

The chain couples TRBV28 to TRBJ1-5; TRBD1 agrees at 7 bases. CDR3 size: 16 residues. Losses at the gene ends were 4 bases for V and 1 base for J; bases not matched to a gene: 7. Germline V gene data show CDR1 as MDHEN and CDR2 as SYDVKM. CDR3 amino acids: CASSSPTGTSNQPQHF. CDR3 nucleotides: TGTGCCAGCAGTTCCCCGACAGGGACCAGCAATCAGCCCCAGCATTTT.

This chain connects TRBV5-1 to TRBJ2-1; D is possibly TRBD2 (6 bases). The germline V gene has CDR1 SGHRS and CDR2 YFSETQ. Trimming removed 4 bases at V and 8 bases at J, with 16 bases between. The CDR3 is 14 residues long. In DNA, the CDR3 is TGCGCCAGCAGCCCCGGACGAGCGGGTTATGAGCAGTTCTTC. The encoded protein is CASSPGRAGYEQFF.

V usage is TRBV5-1 and J usage is TRBJ1-1, with TRBD1 matching over 8 bases. The V and J ends lost 4 bases and 0 bases, in that order; junction bases with no gene match: 11. The CDR3 totals 17 residues. Germline CDR1 is SGHRS and CDR2 is YFSETQ. The CDR3 nucleotides are TGCGCCAGCAGCAAACCAGGGGGCACTGTGTTGAACACTGAAGCTTTCTTT. This sequence encodes CASSKPGGTVLNTEAFF.

V gene TRBV5-1 combines with J gene TRBJ2-3, with 7 bases matching TRBD2. Germline CDR1 SGHRS, CDR2 YFSETQ. This CDR3 has 14 amino acids. J lost 6 bases, V lost 4 bases, and 8 bases had no gene match. The CDR3 nucleotides are TGCGCCAGCAGCCTCCGACTAGCAGGGGATACGCAGTATTTT. This codes for CASSLRLAGDTQYF.

V is TRBV28 and J is TRBJ2-3, with a tentative D call TRBD2 (5 bases). V was cut by 5 bases and J by 5 bases, with 11 bases left in between. The germline CDR1 and CDR2 sequences are MDHEN and SYDVKM. There are 13 residues in the CDR3. CDR3 bases: TGTGCCAGCAGTACCTCCCGGGAAGATACGCAGTATTTT. Its translation is CASSTSREDTQYF.

This clone was counted a few times. The genes are TRBV2 and TRBJ1-5, with D uncertain. V gave up 4 bases and J gave up 3 bases, with 16 bases separating them. In germline, CDR1 is SNHLY, CDR2 FYNNEI. The CDR3 sequence is 16 residues long. As DNA, the CDR3 is TGTGCCAGCAGTGGGAGCCCTTTGAATACCAATCAGCCCCAGCATTTT. Translating gives CASSGSPLNTNQPQHF. The variable domain in full, with the rest retrieved from reference TRBV2 and TRBJ1-5, is EPEVTQTPSHQVTQMGQEVILRCVPISNHLYFYWYRQILGQKVEFLVSFYNNEISEKSEIFDDQFSVERPDGSNFTLKIRSTKLEDSAMYFCASSGSPLNTNQPQHFGDGTRLSIL.

This sequence joins TRBV10-3 and TRBJ2-7; TRBD1 aligns across 8 bases. Germline trimming cut 0 bases from V and 6 bases from J; bases unmatched to any gene: 7. The CDR3 runs 15 residues. CDR1 is ENHRY, CDR2 SYGVKD, per germline. CDR3 region: CAISESDRASREQYF. CDR3 in DNA: TGTGCCATCAGTGAGTCGGACAGGGCCTCACGCGAGCAGTACTTC.

The CDR3 here is CASSLSGSYNEQFF. In DNA form, the CDR3 reads TGTGCCAGCAGTTTGAGCGGGAGTTACAATGAGCAGTTCTTC. This sequence joins TRBV28 and TRBJ2-1; TRBD2 aligns across 8 bases. Germline-derived CDR1 and CDR2 are MDHEN and SYDVKM. After removal of 3 bases from V and 4 bases from J, the junction contained 2 bases not matched to a gene. This CDR3 comprises 14 residues.

This chain joins TRBV6-5 and TRBJ2-5, with TRBD1 matching 11 bases. The CDR3 spans 16 residues. Germline CDR1 is MNHEY and CDR2 is SVGAGI. J lost 7 bases, V lost 5 bases, and 12 bases had no gene match. The CDR3 sequence is CASSNLGQGAGVTQYF. CDR3 DNA: TGTGCCAGCAGTAACTTAGGACAGGGGGCGGGTGTGACCCAGTACTTC.

This chain connects TRBV6-6 to TRBJ2-7, with 9 positions matching TRBD1. J lost 2 bases, V lost 6 bases, and 11 bases had no gene match. The CDR3 is made up of 16 amino acids. Germline loops: CDR1 MNHNY, CDR2 SVGAGI (reference sequence). The CDR3: CASRLHRDREPYEQYF. In nucleotides, the CDR3 is TGTGCCAGCAGACTCCACCGGGACAGGGAACCCTACGAGCAGTACTTC.

The chain has TRBV5-4 and TRBJ2-6; D might be TRBD1 (6 bases). The V end was cut by 4 bases, the J end by 3 bases, with 11 bases between. The CDR3 loop spans 15 amino acids. Germline V lookup: CDR1 SGHNT, CDR2 YYREEE (reference sequence). The CDR3, as DNA: TGTGCCAGCAGCCCAGGGGAATTTGGGGCCAACGTCCTGACTTTC. Translating gives CASSPGEFGANVLTF.